The clone carrying this T cell receptor (beta chain) has a count of ten or more. What it binds is unknown. Germline loops: CDR1 GTSNPN, CDR2 SVGIG (reference sequence). The CDR3 runs to 13 residues. V was clipped by 2 bases and J by 5 bases, with 10 bases between them. These data are taken from a study of early T cells in non-severe SARS-CoV-2 infection. Study-level findings and limits: VDJdb matching skewed toward anti-spike CD8 responses, missing private and CD4 specificities.

TCRdb ran MiXCR on the 5' RACE reads and lists one entry per CDR3 protein. The sample lists around 30,000 distinct CDR3 sequences, about 5% occurring once. Sequencing was carried out using whole blood. The J gene is TRBJ1-5, the V gene TRBV30; D is unresolved. This receptor was obtained from an adult who was a healthcare worker with PCR-confirmed SARS-CoV-2 infection or an uninfected control (not recorded which). The CDR3 nucleotides read TGTGCCTGGAGTCCTGGGGTCGATCAGCCCCAGCATTTT. Protein product: CAWSPGVDQPQHF.